These 9 T cell receptor beta chains were all obtained from the same sample, sequenced in a study of Ad26.COV2.S vaccination and SARS-CoV-2 variants. The treatment: around 19 received Ad26.COV2.S at low or high dose, single or two shots; about 5 received placebo; per-sample allocation not given. The study sampled participants on day 63 after the first vaccine or placebo injection. Sequenced by immunoSEQ multiplex PCR; TCRdb stores in-frame clones only, minus some. The data hold roughly 410,000 clones, with under 90% observed a single time. This specimen was peripheral blood, taken in a trial of Ad26.COV2.S vaccine versus placebo. These receptors all come from a person between 18 and 59 years old who received the Ad26.COV2.S COVID-19 vaccine or a placebo.

Written as DNA, the CDR3 is TGTGCCAGCAGCGTAGGGCTAGCGGGAGGGCCGGAGGAGCAGTTCTTC. Amino acids: CASSVGLAGGPEEQFF. The rearrangement joins TRBV9 to TRBJ2-1, with TRBD2 matching over 12 bases. J lost 10 bases, V lost 0 bases, and 8 bases had no gene match. Germline V gene lookup returns CDR1 SGDLS and CDR2 YYNGEE. This CDR3 is 16 amino acids long.

The V and J genes are TRBV7-8 and TRBJ1-1; 7 positions agree with TRBD1. With 3 bases clipped from V and 4 bases from J, the junction kept 11 bases outside the gene matches. The germline V gene encodes CDR1 SGHVS and CDR2 FQNEAQ. The CDR3 extends over 16 amino acids. The CDR3 protein is CASSFRRTGISTEAFF. CDR3 nucleotides: TGTGCCAGCAGCTTTCGGAGGACAGGCATTTCCACTGAAGCTTTCTTT.

This clone was observed once. The rearrangement joins TRBV28 to TRBJ2-7; 9 nucleotides align to TRBD2. Germline V CDR1 and CDR2: MDHEN, SYDVKM. With 10 bases clipped from V and 2 bases from J, the junction kept 15 bases outside the gene matches. This CDR3 is 16 amino acids long. The CDR3 spells CATTPGLAATPYEQYF. In DNA form, the CDR3 reads TGTGCCACAACCCCGGGACTAGCAGCTACGCCCTACGAGCAGTACTTC.

The chain uses TRBV7-3 and TRBJ1-1, with D uncertain. Germline CDR1 SGHTA, CDR2 FQGTGA. The CDR3 has 13 amino acids. The ends were cut back, 4 bases at V and 2 bases at J, with 8 bases in the middle. The CDR3, as DNA: TGTGCCAGCAGCTCACAAGTCAACACTGAAGCTTTCTTT. Amino acid sequence: CASSSQVNTEAFF.

This chain's CDR3 is CASSVRTGGSNSPLHF. The DNA for the CDR3 is TGTGCCAGCAGTGTACGGACAGGGGGCTCTAATTCACCCCTCCACTTT. The chain combines TRBV6-1 with TRBJ1-6; 11 positions match TRBD1. The CDR3 is 16 amino acids. Per the germline V gene, CDR1 is MNHNS and CDR2 is SASEGT. J gave up 6 bases and V 4 bases, and 5 bases lay outside the gene matches.

V usage is TRBV7-9 and J usage is TRBJ1-2, with TRBD1 as a possible D gene (6 bases). From germline, CDR1 is SEHNR and CDR2 FQNEAQ (reference sequence). The length of the CDR3 is 15 residues. V was pared by 6 bases and J by 4 bases, with 18 bases between. In DNA form, the CDR3 reads TGTGCCAGCAGTTTAACAGGGTGGGGGAGCTATGGCTACACCTTC. Protein: CASSLTGWGSYGYTF. Together with reference TRBV7-9 and TRBJ1-2, the CDR3 gives the full variable domain: DTGVSQNPRHKITKRGQNVTFRCDPISEHNRLYWYRQTLGQGPEFLTYFQNEAQLEKSRLLSDRFSAERPKGSFSTLEIQRTEQGDSAMYLCASSLTGWGSYGYTFGSGTRLTVV.

The chain carries TRBV2 and TRBJ2-3; the D is unclear. The germline gives CDR1 SNHLY, CDR2 FYNNEI. The CDR3 is 12 amino acids. Trimming left V 4 bases short and J 2 bases short, with 4 bases between. The CDR3 DNA reads TGTGCCAGCAGTGCCAACACAGATACGCAGTATTTT. Translating gives CASSANTDTQYF.

V usage is TRBV19 and J usage is TRBJ1-5, with D possibly being TRBD1 (6 bases). This CDR3 comprises 15 residues. The V and J ends lost 4 bases and 3 bases respectively, with 13 bases between them. The germline V gene encodes CDR1 LNHDA and CDR2 SQIVND (reference sequence). CDR3 nucleotides: TGTGCCAGTAGTAGGTCGGACAGCTACAATCAGCCCCAGCATTTT. It codes for CASSRSDSYNQPQHF.

This clone appeared once. The genes are TRBV15 and TRBJ1-1; D not resolved. Germline lookup yields CDR1 LNHNV and CDR2 YYDKDF (reference sequence). Trimming pared 6 bases from V and 1 base from J, leaving 9 bases between. This CDR3 is built from 13 residues. As DNA, the CDR3 is TGTGCCACCAGTCCGTTGCGGAACACTGAAGCTTTCTTT. Its translation is CATSPLRNTEAFF.